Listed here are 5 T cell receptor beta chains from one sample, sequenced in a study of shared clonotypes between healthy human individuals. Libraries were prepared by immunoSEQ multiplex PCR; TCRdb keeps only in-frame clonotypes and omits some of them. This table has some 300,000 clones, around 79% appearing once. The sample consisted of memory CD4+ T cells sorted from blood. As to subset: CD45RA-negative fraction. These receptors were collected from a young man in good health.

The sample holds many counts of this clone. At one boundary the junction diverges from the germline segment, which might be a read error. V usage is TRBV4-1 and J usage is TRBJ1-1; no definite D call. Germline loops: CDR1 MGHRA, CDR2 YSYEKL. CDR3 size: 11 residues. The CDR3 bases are TGCGCCAGCAGCCAAGATCGGAGGTTTTGGTTT. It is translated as CASSQDRRFWF.

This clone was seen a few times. This chain's CDR3 is CASSTWGREERGYTF. CDR3 DNA: TGTGCCAGCAGCACATGGGGACGGGAAGAGCGGGGCTACACCTTC. The chain combines TRBV7-2 with TRBJ1-2, with D tentatively TRBD1 (5 bases). The length of the CDR3 is 15 residues. V was shortened by 5 bases and J by 8 bases, with 21 bases between the two germline ends. In germline, CDR1 is SGHTA, CDR2 FQGNSA. Supplemented by reference TRBV7-2 and TRBJ1-2, the full variable domain reads GAGVSQSPSNKVTEKGKDVELRCDPISGHTALYWYRQSLGQGLEFLIYFQGNSAPDKSGLPSDRFSAERTGGSVSTLTIQRTQQEDSAVYLCASSTWGREERGYTFGSGTRLTVV.

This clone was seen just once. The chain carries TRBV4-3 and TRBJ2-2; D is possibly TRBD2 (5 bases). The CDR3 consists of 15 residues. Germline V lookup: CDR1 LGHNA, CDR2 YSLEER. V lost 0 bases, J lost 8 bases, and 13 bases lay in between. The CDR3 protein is CASSQEYGSGGELFF. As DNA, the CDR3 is TGCGCCAGCAGCCAAGAATATGGCTCGGGAGGGGAGCTGTTTTTT.

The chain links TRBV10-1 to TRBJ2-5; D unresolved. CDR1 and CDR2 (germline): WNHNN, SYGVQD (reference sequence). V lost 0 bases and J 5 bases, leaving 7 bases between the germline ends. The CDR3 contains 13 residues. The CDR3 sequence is CASSESLEETQYF. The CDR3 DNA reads TGCGCCAGCAGTGAGTCATTAGAGGAGACCCAGTACTTC.

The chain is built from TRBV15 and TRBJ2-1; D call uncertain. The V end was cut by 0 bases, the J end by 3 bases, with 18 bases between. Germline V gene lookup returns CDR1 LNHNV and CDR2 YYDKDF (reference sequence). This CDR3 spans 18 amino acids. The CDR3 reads CATSRDLRALGNYNEQFF. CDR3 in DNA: TGTGCCACCAGCAGAGATCTCCGAGCGCTGGGTAACTACAATGAGCAGTTCTTC.